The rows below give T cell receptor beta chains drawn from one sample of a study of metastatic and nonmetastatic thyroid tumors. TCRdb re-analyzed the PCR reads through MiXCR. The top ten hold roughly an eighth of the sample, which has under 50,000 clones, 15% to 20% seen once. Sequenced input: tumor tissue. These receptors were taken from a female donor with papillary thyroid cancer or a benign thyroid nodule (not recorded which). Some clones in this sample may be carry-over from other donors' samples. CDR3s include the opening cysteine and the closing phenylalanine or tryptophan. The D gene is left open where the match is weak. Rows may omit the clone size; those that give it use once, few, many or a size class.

TGTGCCAGCATTAAACGCGTGACTAGCGGTATAGGAGCCGGGGAGCTGTTTTTT CASIKRVTSGIGAGELFF TRBD2 medium-sized TRBJ2-2 TRBV6-1
TGTGCCAGCTCGGGTCTTGGGGGAAATCATTTCTTC CASSGLGGNHFF . few TRBJ2-1 TRBV12-3/TRBV12-4
TGTGCCTGGAGTGGGGGCTTTCAGGATTCACCCCTCCACTTT CAWSGGFQDSPLHF . many TRBJ1-6 TRBV30
TGTGCCAGCTCACCGGGGGACAGGGGCTACACCTTC CASSPGDRGYTF TRBD1 many TRBJ1-2 TRBV18
TGTGCCAGCAATGTGGCGGGGGGCATAGATACGCAGTATTTT CASNVAGGIDTQYF TRBD2 many TRBJ2-3 TRBV7-2
TGTGCCAGCAGCCTTGGGGTAGCAGGGACCTACGAGCAGTACTTC CASSLGVAGTYEQYF . few TRBJ2-7 TRBV5-6
TGCAGTGCTAGAGATATAGGAGATAGCCTAGGCTACACCTTC CSARDIGDSLGYTF . many TRBJ1-2 TRBV20-1
TGTGCTAGCATTTATGGCGGGGGGCAGAACGAGCAGTACTTC CASIYGGGQNEQYF TRBD2 few TRBJ2-7 TRBV6-2/TRBV6-3
TGTGCCAGCAGTGAAGAGGGTCTAGCGGGAAATGAGCAGTTCTTC CASSEEGLAGNEQFF TRBD2 many TRBJ2-1 TRBV6-1
TGTGCCAGCAGTGGAATGGGCCGCACAGATACGCAGTGTTTT CASSGMGRTDTQCF . . TRBJ2-3 TRBV25-1
TGCAGTGCTAGACGGTCGTCTCGGGGTGGCACTGAAGCTTTCTTT CSARRSSRGGTEAFF . . TRBJ1-1 TRBV20-1
TGTGCCAGCAGCCCTACAGGGCCTTACGAGCAGTACTTC CASSPTGPYEQYF . many TRBJ2-7 TRBV3-1
TGTGCCAGCAGCGTGGGGGGCACAAATCAGCCCCAGCATTTT CASSVGGTNQPQHF . many TRBJ1-5 TRBV7-9
TGTGCCAGCAGTGAATGGGGGGGGGGGTACAATGAGCAGTTCTTC CASSEWGGGYNEQFF TRBD2 medium-sized TRBJ2-1 TRBV6-1
TGTGCCAGCAGCCAAGAGGCGACACCCCAGTGGTACGCCGGGCAGTACTTC CASSQEATPQWYAGQYF . few TRBJ2-7 TRBV4-2
TGTGCCAGCAGCTCCGTAGCGGGGGGGCGGAACCAAGAGACCCAGTACTTC CASSSVAGGRNQETQYF TRBD2 many TRBJ2-5 TRBV7-8
TGTGCCAGTAGTATTAGGGGCAGGGATAGCAATCAGCCCCAGCATTTT CASSIRGRDSNQPQHF . many TRBJ1-5 TRBV19
TGTGCCAGCAGCTACACCCGGGACAGACCATACTATGGCTACACCTTC CASSYTRDRPYYGYTF TRBD1 many TRBJ1-2 TRBV11-1
TGTGCCAGCAGTGAAGACCAGGGGGCACAAGAGACCCAGTACTTC CASSEDQGAQETQYF TRBD1 many TRBJ2-5 TRBV2
TGTGCCATCAGGGATTCAACAGCCTACGAGCAGTACTTC CAIRDSTAYEQYF . many TRBJ2-7 TRBV10-3
TGCAGTGCTAGTAAGGGGGAAAGCAATCAGCCCCAGCATTTT CSASKGESNQPQHF . many TRBJ1-5 TRBV20-1
TGTGCCAGCAGTTCTCTTCAACGGCGAGCTGAAGCTTTCTTT CASSSLQRRAEAFF . many TRBJ1-1 TRBV27
TGTGCCATCAGATTGAGTGGTGATTCACCCCTCCACTTT CAIRLSGDSPLHF . . TRBJ1-6 TRBV10-3